This T cell receptor beta chain was retrieved from a study of blood T cell repertoires in COVID-19. Across the study: The samples span acute and convalescent COVID-19 from the United States, Italy and Spain. Sources were T cells, B-cell-depleted T cells, or PBMCs; the material itself was cDNA or gDNA.

The CDR3 runs 12 residues. Germline V gene lookup returns CDR1 SGHKS and CDR2 YYEKEE (reference sequence). The V and J ends lost 7 bases and 14 bases respectively, with 18 bases between them. Per the study methods: Reference gene primer amplification yielded estimated nucleated cell counts. Some clones are missing from TCRdb's copy, which holds only in-frame ones; the method was immunoSEQ multiplex PCR. V, J and clone size reflect that table, while D and trimming were determined from the DNA. The sample carries about 200,000 clones, around 88% recorded once. The sample comprised peripheral blood. V is TRBV5-5 and J is TRBJ1-4, with no clear D. The TCR was taken from a man younger than 35 with active or convalescent COVID-19. The CDR3 sequence: CASGRPTGPLFF. CDR3 bases: TGTGCCAGCGGGAGACCCACTGGTCCTCTGTTTTTT.